This passage covers 26 T cell receptor beta chains from one sample sequenced in a study of CD8+ T cells in alopecia areata (dated by TCRdb to the late 2010s). Libraries were made using the immunoSEQ multiplex PCR assay. RNA was extracted from all samples and reverse transcribed into cDNA, which served as template for TCR sequencing. TCRdb took this table from immuneACCESS and kept in-frame rearrangements with V and J called. Such tables lack part of the clones; where checked against another copy, unresolved V genes explain under half of the gap, and the rest is unexplained. A total of some 110,000 clones appear in this sample, over 60% of them only once. Approximately 3% of the sample lies in the top ten. Sample: CD4+ T cells sorted from blood. These receptors all come from a human donor in good health.

This rearrangement joins TRBV5-4 to TRBJ2-6; D might be TRBD1 or TRBD2, each matching 5 bases. Germline lookup yields CDR1 SGHNT and CDR2 YYREEE (reference sequence). The CDR3 is 15 amino acids. Deletions cut 8 bases from V and 6 bases from J, with 18 bases between. CDR3 DNA: TGTGCCAGTACTAGACAGCTTGGAGTGGCCAACGTCCTGACTTTC. Protein product: CASTRQLGVANVLTF.

The chain uses TRBV30 and TRBJ1-4; D gene unclear. In germline, CDR1 is GTSNPN, CDR2 SVGIG (reference sequence). CDR3 length equals 14 residues. Trimming took off 4 bases at V and 0 bases at J, with 9 bases between the two ends. The CDR3 nucleotides read TGTGCCTGGAACTTCCTGGCAACTAATGAAAAACTGTTTTTT. It is translated as CAWNFLATNEKLFF.

Only one count was recorded for this clone. The rearrangement uses TRBV5-1 and TRBJ2-7; D gene ambiguous. The CDR3 extends over 16 amino acids. With 1 base removed from V and 0 bases from J, the gap between germline ends came to 14 bases. Germline V gene data show CDR1 as SGHRS and CDR2 as YFSETQ. CDR3 region: CASSLSPTEASYEQYF. DNA for the CDR3: TGCGCCAGCAGCTTGTCACCAACAGAAGCCTCCTACGAGCAGTACTTC.

CDR3 nucleotide sequence: TGTGCCAGCAGTTTATTTGGGACAGGGATCTACGAGCAGTACTTC. The encoded protein is CASSLFGTGIYEQYF. The chain carries TRBV27 and TRBJ2-7; 9 nucleotides line up with TRBD1. The V segment lost 1 base and the J segment 3 bases; nucleotides outside the gene matches: 4. Germline V gene lookup returns CDR1 MNHEY and CDR2 SMNVEV (reference sequence). The CDR3 runs to 15 residues.

Points on this clone: The sample has other DNA sequences that encode this CDR3 too. The chain combines TRBV30 with TRBJ1-1; D may be TRBD1 (6 bases). The CDR3 is made up of 13 amino acids. Germline V gene sequence: CDR1 GTSNPN, CDR2 SVGIG (reference sequence). Trimming cost V 3 bases and J 1 base, with 9 bases left between them. The CDR3 loop reads CAWRTGPNTEAFF. CDR3 bases: TGTGCCTGGAGGACAGGTCCGAACACTGAAGCTTTCTTT.

The rearrangement uses TRBV10-2 and TRBJ2-7; 9 nucleotides line up with TRBD1. Trimming removed 10 bases from V and 2 bases from J; junction bases left unmatched: 3. CDR1 WSHSY and CDR2 SAAADI come from the germline V gene. This CDR3 is 12 amino acids long. The chain's CDR3 is CATGTGTYEQYF. CDR3 sequence (DNA): TGCGCCACCGGGACAGGGACCTACGAGCAGTACTTC.

The chain recombines TRBV30 with TRBJ1-1; unclear D gene. CDR3 length: 12 residues. The V end lost 5 bases, the J end lost 1 base, and 8 bases lay between the germline ends. Looked up from germline, CDR1 is GTSNPN and CDR2 is SVGIG (reference sequence). The CDR3 nucleotides read TGTGCCTGGCAAACGACGAACACTGAAGCTTTCTTT. It codes for CAWQTTNTEAFF.

The gene calls are TRBV2 and TRBJ1-4; no definite D call. This CDR3 is 11 amino acids long. V was shortened by 9 bases and J by 13 bases, with 15 bases between the two germline ends. Germline V gene lookup returns CDR1 SNHLY and CDR2 FYNNEI. The DNA for the CDR3 is TGTGCCAGTGTCGGCCTCGGAAGACTGTTTTTT. It codes for CASVGLGRLFF.

The genes are TRBV4-1 and TRBJ2-1; D gene unclear. The V and J ends lost 0 bases and 10 bases respectively, with 10 bases between them. Germline loops: CDR1 MGHRA, CDR2 YSYEKL. This CDR3 is built from 13 residues. The CDR3 region has the DNA TGCGCCAGCAGCCAAGATTACGGATCCGAGCAGTTCTTC. Protein sequence: CASSQDYGSEQFF.

The CDR3 reads CASSFQSYNEQFF. The CDR3 region has the DNA TGTGCCAGCAGCTTTCAGTCCTACAATGAGCAGTTCTTC. The V gene is TRBV7-3, the J gene TRBJ2-1; D is undetermined. The CDR3 contains 13 residues. Germline assignment: CDR1 SGHTA and CDR2 FQGTGA. The V gene lost 3 bases and the J gene lost 1 base, with 4 bases spanning the gap.

The chain joins TRBV29-1 to TRBJ2-3; D remains ambiguous. V gave up 4 bases and J gave up 2 bases, with 13 bases separating them. The CDR3 runs 14 residues. CDR1 and CDR2 (germline): SQVTM, ANQGSEA. The CDR3 is CSVGYGSPTDTQYF. In DNA, the CDR3 is TGCAGCGTTGGGTATGGCAGCCCCACAGATACGCAGTATTTT.

This clone was picked up a small number of times. This chain connects TRBV5-1 to TRBJ2-5; D may be TRBD2 (7 bases). The tail of the sequence fits TRBJ2-7 better, so the J call may be wrong. CDR3 length equals 14 residues. Germline V CDR1 and CDR2: SGHRS, YFSETQ. Here the CDR3 DNA reads TGCGCCAGCGGCGACGAGGGGGGGACCTACGAGCAGTACTTC. This translates into CASGDEGGTYEQYF.

The chain combines TRBV18 with TRBJ1-2; 9 bases align to TRBD1. The CDR3 covers 13 residues. Germline values: CDR1 KGHSH, CDR2 LQKENI. V was pared by 5 bases and J by 6 bases, with 4 bases of the junction left unmatched. The CDR3 sequence is CASSLDRGNGYTF. Written as DNA, the CDR3 is TGTGCCAGCTCATTGGACAGGGGAAATGGCTACACCTTC.

The chain carries TRBV9 and TRBJ2-3, with TRBD2 matching 11 bases. This CDR3 spans 17 amino acids. Germline trimming cut 2 bases from V and 2 bases from J; bases unmatched to any gene: 7. Germline V lookup: CDR1 SGDLS, CDR2 YYNGEE. CDR3 bases: TGTGCCAGCAGCGTCGGACTAGCGGGTACGAACACAGATACGCAGTATTTT. Its protein product is CASSVGLAGTNTDTQYF.

The V call is TRBV29-1, the J call TRBJ2-1; 7 nucleotides match TRBD1. Germline V gene data show CDR1 as SQVTM and CDR2 as ANQGSEA. The V and J ends lost 7 bases and 0 bases, in that order; junction bases with no gene match: 3. The CDR3 extends over 13 amino acids. CDR3 residues: CSAGQVSYNEQFF. The CDR3 DNA sequence: TGCAGCGCAGGACAGGTCTCCTACAATGAGCAGTTCTTC.

The table lists this clone with a few counts. The V gene is TRBV5-1, the J gene TRBJ2-2; D unclear. The length of the CDR3 is 12 residues. Germline CDR1 and CDR2: SGHRS and YFSETQ. V shed 1 base and J shed 6 bases, with 4 bases lying between them. The CDR3 sequence is CASSLRSGELFF. DNA for the CDR3: TGCGCCAGCAGCTTGCGATCCGGGGAGCTGTTTTTT.

The V gene is TRBV30, the J gene TRBJ1-1; the D is unclear. CDR1 is GTSNPN, CDR2 SVGIG, per germline (reference sequence). The ends were cut back, 2 bases at V and 0 bases at J, with 13 bases in the middle. CDR3 length: 15 residues. CDR3 DNA: TGTGCCTGGAGTCCAGCCGGAAGCATGAACACTGAAGCTTTCTTT. Its translation is CAWSPAGSMNTEAFF.

About this clone: This sample includes further DNA sequences coding for the same CDR3. V and J are TRBV20-1 and TRBJ1-1; D unclear. The germline V gene encodes CDR1 DFQATT and CDR2 SNEGSKA (reference sequence). Trimming pared 6 bases from V and 1 base from J, leaving 6 bases between. There are 11 residues in the CDR3. The CDR3 reads CSASSNTEAFF. CDR3 in DNA: TGCAGTGCGTCATCGAACACTGAAGCTTTCTTT.

This clone was counted a few times. The chain couples TRBV5-8 to TRBJ2-2; D is undetermined. Germline-derived CDR1 and CDR2 are SGHTS and YDEGEE. The CDR3 loop spans 16 amino acids. V lost 0 bases, J lost 4 bases, and 13 bases lay in between. CDR3 sequence: CASSLVPALITGELFF. DNA for the CDR3: TGTGCCAGCAGCTTGGTGCCGGCCCTGATCACCGGGGAGCTGTTTTTT. Filled out from reference TRBV5-8 and TRBJ2-2, the complete variable domain reads EAGVTQSPTHLIKTRGQQATLRCSPISGHTSVYWYQQALGLGLQFLLWYDEGEERNRGNFPPRFSGRQFPNYSSELNVNALELEDSALYLCASSLVPALITGELFFGEGSRLTVL.

This chain links TRBV11-2 with TRBJ2-4; maybe TRBD1 (6 bases). The CDR3 contains 14 residues. Trimming left V 5 bases short and J 0 bases short, with 8 bases between. CDR1 is SGHAT, CDR2 FQNNGV, per germline. CDR3 sequence: CASSPTGAKNIQYF. CDR3 DNA sequence: TGTGCCAGCAGCCCGACAGGAGCCAAAAACATTCAGTACTTC.

This rearrangement joins TRBV5-4 to TRBJ1-1; the D gene is possibly TRBD1 (6 bases). Trimming removed 4 bases at V and 1 base at J, with 14 bases between. Germline-derived CDR1 and CDR2 are SGHNT and YYREEE (reference sequence). The CDR3 extends over 15 amino acids. This chain's CDR3 is CASSQGGRGNTEAFF. The CDR3, as DNA: TGTGCCAGCAGCCAGGGAGGCAGGGGGAACACTGAAGCTTTCTTT.

This clone was seen more than once but under ten times. The rearrangement joins TRBV4-2 to TRBJ1-2, with 8 bases fitting TRBD1. Per the germline V gene, CDR1 is LGHNA and CDR2 is YNFKEQ. With 1 base clipped from V and 6 bases from J, the junction kept 7 bases outside the gene matches. This CDR3 has 15 residues. This CDR3 is CASSQVVAGGDGYTF. The CDR3 DNA reads as TGTGCCAGCAGCCAAGTTGTCGCAGGGGGCGATGGCTACACCTTC.

Here the CDR3 reads CASSQDGQYNEQFF. CDR3 in DNA: TGCGCCAGCAGCCAAGATGGGCAGTACAATGAGCAGTTCTTC. The chain joins TRBV4-1 to TRBJ2-1, with D uncertain. CDR3 length: 14 residues. The germline V and J ends were trimmed by 0 bases and 4 bases, with 7 bases remaining between them. Germline V gives CDR1 MGHRA, CDR2 YSYEKL.

The CDR3 bases are TGTGCCTGGAGTCGAGCCGGGACAGGGTCCGATGAGCAGTTCTTC. As protein: CAWSRAGTGSDEQFF. J is TRBJ2-1 and V is TRBV30; 9 nucleotides line up with TRBD1. In germline, CDR1 is GTSNPN, CDR2 SVGIG (reference sequence). The CDR3 spans 15 residues. J was trimmed by 8 bases and V by 2 bases; bases with no gene match: 10.

The table lists this clone with a few counts. The V gene is TRBV29-1, the J gene TRBJ2-1; 10 nucleotides line up with TRBD1. The junction had 12 bases not matched to a gene; V was cut back by 8 bases and J by 8 bases. The germline gives CDR1 SQVTM, CDR2 ANQGSEA. This CDR3 region has 14 residues. The CDR3 loop reads CSSRTGGIIHEQFF. The CDR3 DNA reads as TGCAGCTCCCGGACAGGGGGGATCATACATGAGCAGTTCTTC.

The chain is built from TRBV29-1 and TRBJ2-7, with D maybe TRBD1 (7 bases). With 7 bases removed from V and 2 bases from J, the gap between germline ends came to 15 bases. CDR3 size: 13 residues. The germline V gene has CDR1 SQVTM and CDR2 ANQGSEA. The CDR3 spells CSAGGQGAYEQYF. The CDR3 nucleotides read TGCAGCGCTGGGGGGCAGGGGGCCTACGAGCAGTACTTC.